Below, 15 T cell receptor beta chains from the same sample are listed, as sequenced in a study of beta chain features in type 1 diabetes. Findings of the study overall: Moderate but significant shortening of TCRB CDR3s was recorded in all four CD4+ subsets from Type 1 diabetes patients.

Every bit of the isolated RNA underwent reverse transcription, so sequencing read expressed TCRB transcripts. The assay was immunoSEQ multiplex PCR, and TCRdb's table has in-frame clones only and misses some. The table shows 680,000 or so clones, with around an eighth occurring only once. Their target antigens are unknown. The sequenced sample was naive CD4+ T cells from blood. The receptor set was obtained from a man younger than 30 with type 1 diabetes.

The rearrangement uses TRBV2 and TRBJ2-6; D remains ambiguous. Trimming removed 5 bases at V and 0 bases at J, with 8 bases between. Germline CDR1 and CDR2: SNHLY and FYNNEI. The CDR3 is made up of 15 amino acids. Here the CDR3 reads CASSLQYSGANVLTF. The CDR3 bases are TGTGCCAGCAGTCTTCAGTACTCTGGGGCCAACGTCCTGACTTTC.

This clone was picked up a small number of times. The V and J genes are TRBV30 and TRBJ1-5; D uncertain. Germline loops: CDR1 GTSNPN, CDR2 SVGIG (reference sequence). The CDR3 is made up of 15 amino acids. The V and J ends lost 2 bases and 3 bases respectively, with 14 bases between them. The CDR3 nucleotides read TGTGCCTGGAGTTTCGGGTTGGTTGCCAATCAGCCCCAGCATTTT. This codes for CAWSFGLVANQPQHF.

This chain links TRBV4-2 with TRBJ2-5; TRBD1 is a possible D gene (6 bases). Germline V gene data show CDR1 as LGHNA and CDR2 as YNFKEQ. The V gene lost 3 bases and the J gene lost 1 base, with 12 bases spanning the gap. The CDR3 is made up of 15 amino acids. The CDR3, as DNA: TGTGCCAGCAGCCAGGGGGCACTAACCCAAGAGACCCAGTACTTC. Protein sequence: CASSQGALTQETQYF.

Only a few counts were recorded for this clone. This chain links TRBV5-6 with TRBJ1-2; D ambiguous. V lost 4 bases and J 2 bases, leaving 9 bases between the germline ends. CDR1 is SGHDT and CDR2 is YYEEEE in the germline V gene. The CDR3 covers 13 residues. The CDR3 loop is CASSLGINYGYTF. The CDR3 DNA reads TGTGCCAGCAGCCTGGGGATAAACTATGGCTACACCTTC.

The CDR3 DNA follows: TGCGCCAGCAGCGTGGACTGGACAGGTGGCACTGAAGCTTTCTTT. Translation: CASSVDWTGGTEAFF. This chain links TRBV5-1 with TRBJ1-1, with 7 bases aligning to TRBD1. Losses at the gene ends were 4 bases for V and 4 bases for J; bases not matched to a gene: 10. This CDR3 has 15 amino acids. Per germline, CDR1 SGHRS and CDR2 YFSETQ.

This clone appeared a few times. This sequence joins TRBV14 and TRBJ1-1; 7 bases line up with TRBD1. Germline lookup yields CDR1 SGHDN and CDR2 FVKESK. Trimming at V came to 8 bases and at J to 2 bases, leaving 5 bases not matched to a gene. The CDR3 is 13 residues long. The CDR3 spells CASAGTANTEAFF. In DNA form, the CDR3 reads TGTGCCAGCGCAGGGACAGCCAACACTGAAGCTTTCTTT.

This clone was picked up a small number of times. Written as DNA, the CDR3 is TGCAGCGTTGAGACTCTGGGCTATGGCTACACCTTC. Encoded protein: CSVETLGYGYTF. The chain uses TRBV29-1 and TRBJ1-2; no reliable D call. Germline V gene lookup returns CDR1 SQVTM and CDR2 ANQGSEA. V lost 3 bases and J lost 4, with 9 bases in between. The CDR3 is made up of 12 amino acids.

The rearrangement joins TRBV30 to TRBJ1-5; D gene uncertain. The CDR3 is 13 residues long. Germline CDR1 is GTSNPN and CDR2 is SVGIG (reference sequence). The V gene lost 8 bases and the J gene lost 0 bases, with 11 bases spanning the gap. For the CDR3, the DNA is TGTGCCGGAACCTTTGGTAGCAATCAGCCCCAGCATTTT. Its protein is CAGTFGSNQPQHF.

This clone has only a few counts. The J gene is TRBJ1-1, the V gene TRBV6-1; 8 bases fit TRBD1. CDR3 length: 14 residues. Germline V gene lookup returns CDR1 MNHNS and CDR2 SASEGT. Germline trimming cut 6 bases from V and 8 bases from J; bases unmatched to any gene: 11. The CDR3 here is CASSLTDRGWEAFF. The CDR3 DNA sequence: TGTGCCAGCAGCCTTACTGACAGGGGATGGGAAGCTTTCTTT.

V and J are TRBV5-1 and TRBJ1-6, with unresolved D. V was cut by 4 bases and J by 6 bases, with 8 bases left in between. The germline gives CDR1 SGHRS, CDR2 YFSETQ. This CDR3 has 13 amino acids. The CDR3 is CASSDGSNSPLHF. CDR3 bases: TGCGCCAGCAGCGACGGCTCTAATTCACCCCTCCACTTT.

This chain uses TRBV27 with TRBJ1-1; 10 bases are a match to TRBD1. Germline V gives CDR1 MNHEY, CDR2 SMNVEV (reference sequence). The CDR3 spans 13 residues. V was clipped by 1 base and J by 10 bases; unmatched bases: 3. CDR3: CASSLFGQGVAFF. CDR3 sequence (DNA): TGTGCCAGCAGTTTATTCGGACAGGGGGTAGCTTTCTTT.

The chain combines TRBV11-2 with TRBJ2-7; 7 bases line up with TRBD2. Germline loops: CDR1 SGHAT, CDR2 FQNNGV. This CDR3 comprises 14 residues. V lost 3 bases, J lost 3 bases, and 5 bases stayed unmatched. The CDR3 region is CASSLGGAVYEQYF. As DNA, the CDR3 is TGTGCCAGCAGCTTGGGAGGGGCCGTCTACGAGCAGTACTTC.

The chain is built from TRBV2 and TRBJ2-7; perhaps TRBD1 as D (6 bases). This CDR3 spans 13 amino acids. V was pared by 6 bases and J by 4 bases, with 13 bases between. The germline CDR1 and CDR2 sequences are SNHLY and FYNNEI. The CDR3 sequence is CASSGFQGYEQYF. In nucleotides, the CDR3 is TGTGCCAGCAGCGGATTTCAGGGGTACGAGCAGTACTTC.

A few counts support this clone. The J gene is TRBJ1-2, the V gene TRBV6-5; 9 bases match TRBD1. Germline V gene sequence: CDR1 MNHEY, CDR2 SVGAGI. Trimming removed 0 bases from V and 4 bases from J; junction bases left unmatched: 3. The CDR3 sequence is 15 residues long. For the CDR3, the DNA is TGTGCCAGCAGTTACTCGAGGGACAGGGTCTATGGCTACACCTTC. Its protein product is CASSYSRDRVYGYTF.

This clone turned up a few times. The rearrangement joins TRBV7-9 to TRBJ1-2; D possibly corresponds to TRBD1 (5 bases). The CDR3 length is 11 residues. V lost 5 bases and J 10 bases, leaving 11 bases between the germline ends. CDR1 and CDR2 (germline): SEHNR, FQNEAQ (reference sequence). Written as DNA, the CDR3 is TGTGCCAGCAGCCACGACAGAGACTACACCTTC. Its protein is CASSHDRDYTF.